These T cell receptor beta chains were read from a single sample in a study of blood T cells in healthy people across ages. From the 5' RACE reads, TCRdb called clonotypes with MiXCR, one entry per CDR3 protein. The data show approximately 960,000 distinct CDR3 sequences, 25% to 35% seen once. The sample was also reused in another study, on T cells of mothers and their children.

The sample consisted of blood. These receptors originate from a woman in her 40s in good health. Both conserved end residues are part of each CDR3. D genes are given only for firm matches. For some rows the clone size is stated as once, few or many, or as a class when expanded; others skip it.

>NA|TRBV6-4|NA|TRBJ1-6
CASSDSLSNSPLHF
TGTGCCAGCAGTGACTCGCTGTCTAATTCACCCCTCCACTTT
>many|TRBV5-1|TRBD2|TRBJ2-3
CASSLSSGGADTQYF
TGCGCCAGCAGCTTGTCTAGCGGGGGAGCAGATACGCAGTATTTT
>NA|TRBV3-1|NA|TRBJ2-5
CASSQDPQGRQETQYF
TGTGCCAGCAGCCAAGATCCGCAGGGCCGTCAAGAGACCCAGTACTTC
>NA|TRBV28|NA|TRBJ2-7
CASIGWPVTSYEQYF
TGTGCCAGCATCGGGTGGCCTGTGACTTCCTACGAGCAGTACTTC
>NA|TRBV12-3/TRBV12-4|TRBD1|TRBJ1-2
CASRRTGINYGYTF
TGTGCCAGCAGGAGGACAGGGATTAACTATGGCTACACCTTC
>few|TRBV3-1|TRBD2|TRBJ2-3
CASSQDTSGGSSTDTQYF
TGTGCCAGCAGCCAAGATACCAGCGGGGGTTCTAGCACAGATACGCAGTATTTT
>NA|TRBV30|NA|TRBJ1-3
CAWKMKAGNTIYF
TGTGCCTGGAAAATGAAGGCTGGAAACACCATATATTTT
>NA|TRBV3-1|NA|TRBJ1-2
CASSQEGENLYGYTF
TGTGCCAGCAGCCAAGAAGGAGAAAACCTCTATGGCTACACCTTC
>many|TRBV6-6|TRBD2|TRBJ2-1
CASSNNLAGGSYNEQFF
TGTGCCAGCAGTAATAACCTAGCGGGGGGGAGCTACAATGAGCAGTTCTTC
>NA|TRBV20-1|TRBD1|TRBJ1-2
CSAKGDRGSQGNTF
TGCAGTGCTAAAGGGGACAGGGGCTCCCAGGGGAACACCTTC
>NA|TRBV4-3|NA|TRBJ1-1
CASSQGIGVNTEAFF
TGCGCCAGCAGCCAAGGTATAGGGGTGAACACTGAAGCTTTCTTT
>NA|TRBV20-1|NA|TRBJ2-7
CSAREGQTSSYEQYF
TGCAGTGCTAGAGAGGGACAGACTAGCTCCTACGAGCAGTACTTC
>NA|TRBV5-1|TRBD2|TRBJ2-3
CASSPASGSTDTQYF
TGCGCCAGCAGCCCAGCTAGCGGGAGCACAGATACGCAGTATTTT
>many|TRBV27|TRBD1|TRBJ2-7
CASQLTGGTYEQYF
TGTGCCAGCCAGTTGACAGGGGGGACCTACGAGCAGTACTTC
>few|TRBV29-1|TRBD2|TRBJ2-3
CSVDGTSGGGSTDTQYF
TGCAGCGTTGATGGGACTAGCGGGGGGGGCAGCACAGATACGCAGTATTTT
>NA|TRBV11-2|NA|TRBJ1-1
CASSFSQGANTEAFF
TGTGCCAGCAGCTTTAGTCAGGGCGCGAACACTGAAGCTTTCTTT
>few|TRBV28|NA|TRBJ1-2
CASSFRTAGDYGYTF
TGTGCCAGCAGTTTCCGGACAGCGGGGGACTATGGCTACACCTTC
>few|TRBV20-1|NA|TRBJ2-7
CSARWEGQTSSYNEQYF
TGCAGTGCTAGATGGGAAGGGCAAACAAGCTCCTACAATGAGCAGTACTTC
>NA|TRBV4-1|TRBD1|TRBJ1-2
CASSQVPTGGERGYDYTF
TGCGCCAGCAGCCAAGTCCCTACAGGGGGCGAAAGGGGCTATGACTACACCTTC
>few|TRBV6-1|NA|TRBJ1-1
CASITGGRNTEAFF
TGTGCCAGCATCACCGGGGGCCGAAACACTGAAGCTTTCTTT
>few|TRBV10-3|NA|TRBJ1-1
CAISERGFDTEAFF
TGTGCCATCAGTGAGCGGGGATTTGACACTGAAGCTTTCTTT
>NA|TRBV9|TRBD2|TRBJ2-3
CASSVYSGGTDTQYF
TGTGCCAGCAGCGTATATAGCGGGGGGACAGATACGCAGTATTTT
>many|TRBV5-1|NA|TRBJ1-2
CASSSDSYGYTF
TGTGCCAGCAGCTCCGACAGCTATGGCTACACCTTC
>many|TRBV9|NA|TRBJ1-5
CASSLTPLDQPQHF
TGTGCCAGCAGCCTGACACCCTTAGATCAGCCCCAGCATTTT
>few|TRBV30|NA|TRBJ2-3
CAWSNRGTDTQYF
TGTGCCTGGAGCAACAGGGGCACAGATACGCAGTATTTT
>few|TRBV20-1|TRBD1|TRBJ2-5
CSAPTGEETQYF
TGCAGTGCACCTACAGGGGAAGAGACCCAGTACTTC
>NA|TRBV5-6|TRBD1|TRBJ1-2
CASSRDRVDYDYTF
TGTGCCAGCAGCCGGGACAGGGTAGACTATGACTACACCTTC
>NA|TRBV18|TRBD1|TRBJ1-4
CASSQQGSTNEKLFF
TGTGCCAGCTCACAACAGGGGTCAACTAATGAAAAACTGTTTTTT